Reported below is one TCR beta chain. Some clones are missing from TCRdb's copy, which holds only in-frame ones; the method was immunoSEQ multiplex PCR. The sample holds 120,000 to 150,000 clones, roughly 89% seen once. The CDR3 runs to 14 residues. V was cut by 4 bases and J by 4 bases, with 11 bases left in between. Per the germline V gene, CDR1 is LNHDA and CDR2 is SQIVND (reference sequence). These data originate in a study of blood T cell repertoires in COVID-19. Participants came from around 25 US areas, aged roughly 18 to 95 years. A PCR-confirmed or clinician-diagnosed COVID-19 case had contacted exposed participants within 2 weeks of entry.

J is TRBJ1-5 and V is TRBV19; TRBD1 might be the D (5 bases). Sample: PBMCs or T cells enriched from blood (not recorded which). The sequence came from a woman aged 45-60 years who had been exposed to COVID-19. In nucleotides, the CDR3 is TGTGCCAGTAGTAGGGGGGAGGGGAATCAGCCCCAGCATTTT. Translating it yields CASSRGEGNQPQHF. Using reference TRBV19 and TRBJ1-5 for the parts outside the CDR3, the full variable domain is DGGITQSPKYLFRKEGQNVTLSCEQNLNHDAMYWYRQDPGQGLRLIYYSQIVNDFQKGDIAEGYSVSREKKESFPLTVTSAQKNPTAFYLCASSRGEGNQPQHFGDGTRLSIL.